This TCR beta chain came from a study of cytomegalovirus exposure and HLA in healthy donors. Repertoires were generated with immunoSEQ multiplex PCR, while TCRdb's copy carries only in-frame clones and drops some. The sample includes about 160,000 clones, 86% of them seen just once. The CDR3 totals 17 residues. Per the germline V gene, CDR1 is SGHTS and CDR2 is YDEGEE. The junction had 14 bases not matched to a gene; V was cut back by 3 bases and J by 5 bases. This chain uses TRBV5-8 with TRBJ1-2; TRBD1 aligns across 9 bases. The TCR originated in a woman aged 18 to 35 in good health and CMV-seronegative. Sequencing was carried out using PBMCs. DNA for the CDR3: TGTGCCAGCAGCTCCCCTACGCCGGGACAGGGTGGTTATGGCTACACCTTC. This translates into CASSSPTPGQGGYGYTF.